The text below deals with one T cell receptor (beta chain). Its antigen is still unknown. MiXCR, applied by TCRdb to the RT-PCR reads, yields one record per CDR3 protein. The table records 750,000 to 850,000 distinct CDR3 sequences, about 18% of them present only once. These data originate in a study of response to subunit inactivated influenza vaccine. Study-wide points: The authors suggested that few new T cells are recruited per seasonal influenza vaccination.

Trimming left V 4 bases short and J 4 bases short, with 11 bases between. Germline CDR1 DFQATT, CDR2 SNEGSKA (reference sequence). This CDR3 comprises 13 residues. Here the sequenced sample was PBMCs from blood, taken approximately 5 days after vaccination. This clonotype was sampled from a man aged 45 to 65 who received an inactivated influenza vaccine. The chain couples TRBV20-1 to TRBJ1-5; TRBD1 is a possible D gene (5 bases). Written as DNA, the CDR3 is TGCAGTGCTACCTCGGGGCCTAATCAGCCCCAGCATTTT. This encodes CSATSGPNQPQHF.